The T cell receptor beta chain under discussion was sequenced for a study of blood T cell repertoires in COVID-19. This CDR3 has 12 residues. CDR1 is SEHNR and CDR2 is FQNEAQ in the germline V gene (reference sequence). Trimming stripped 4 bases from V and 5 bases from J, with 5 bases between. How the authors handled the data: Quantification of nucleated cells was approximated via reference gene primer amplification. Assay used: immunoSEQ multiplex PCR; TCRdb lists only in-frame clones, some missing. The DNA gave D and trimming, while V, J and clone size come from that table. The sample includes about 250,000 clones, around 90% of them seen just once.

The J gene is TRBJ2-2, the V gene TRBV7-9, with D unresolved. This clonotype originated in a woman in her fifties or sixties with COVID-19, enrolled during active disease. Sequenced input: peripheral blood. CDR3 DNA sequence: TGTGCCAGCAGCTGGGCTACCGGGGAGCTGTTTTTT. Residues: CASSWATGELFF.